The clone carrying this T cell receptor (beta chain) was found a few times. Its antigen is not known. CDR1 SGHDT and CDR2 YYEEEE come from the germline V gene. V lost 7 bases and J 0 bases, leaving 9 bases between the germline ends. This CDR3 comprises 13 residues. Each CDR3 protein is one row after TCRdb ran MiXCR on the 5' RACE reads. This table has fewer than 650,000 distinct CDR3 sequences, 15% to 20% appearing once. This entry comes from a study of T-cell memory formation after mild COVID-19. Study-level background: Most TCR clusters belonged to a single donor. Broader study findings: Pre-infection memory harbored some responding clones, suggesting cross-reactive memory joined.

The gene calls are TRBV5-6 and TRBJ2-3, with a possible D match to TRBD1 (6 bases). Sequencing input: PBMCs or a T cell subset sorted from them (not recorded which). The clonotype was recovered from an adult woman who had mild COVID-19 (a few samples of this study predate the infection). Cell type and time point are not known. The CDR3 loop reads CASGGWSTDTQYF. The CDR3 DNA is TGTGCCAGCGGGGGCTGGAGCACAGATACGCAGTATTTT.